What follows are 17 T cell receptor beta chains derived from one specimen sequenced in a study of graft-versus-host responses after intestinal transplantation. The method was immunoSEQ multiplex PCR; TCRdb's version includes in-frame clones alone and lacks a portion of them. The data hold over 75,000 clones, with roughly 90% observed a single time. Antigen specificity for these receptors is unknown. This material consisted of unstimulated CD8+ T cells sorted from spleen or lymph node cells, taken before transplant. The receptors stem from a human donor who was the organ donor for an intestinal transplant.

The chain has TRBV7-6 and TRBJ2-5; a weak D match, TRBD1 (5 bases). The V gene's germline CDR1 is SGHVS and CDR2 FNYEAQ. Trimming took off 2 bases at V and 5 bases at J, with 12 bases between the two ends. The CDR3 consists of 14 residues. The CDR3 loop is CASSLWSGSETQYF. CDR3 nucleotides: TGTGCCAGCAGCTTATGGTCAGGGTCGGAGACCCAGTACTTC.

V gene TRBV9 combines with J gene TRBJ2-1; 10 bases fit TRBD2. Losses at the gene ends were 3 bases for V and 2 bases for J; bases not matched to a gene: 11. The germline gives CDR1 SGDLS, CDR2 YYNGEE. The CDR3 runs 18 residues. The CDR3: CASSARALAGHTYNEQFF. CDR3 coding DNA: TGTGCCAGCAGCGCGAGGGCACTAGCGGGACACACCTACAATGAGCAGTTCTTC.

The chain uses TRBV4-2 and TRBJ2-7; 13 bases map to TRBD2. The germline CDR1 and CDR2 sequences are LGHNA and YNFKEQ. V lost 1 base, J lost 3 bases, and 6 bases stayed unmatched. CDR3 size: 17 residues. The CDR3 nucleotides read TGTGCCAGCAGCCAAGGGACTAGCGGGGGCCTTATCTACGAGCAGTACTTC. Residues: CASSQGTSGGLIYEQYF.

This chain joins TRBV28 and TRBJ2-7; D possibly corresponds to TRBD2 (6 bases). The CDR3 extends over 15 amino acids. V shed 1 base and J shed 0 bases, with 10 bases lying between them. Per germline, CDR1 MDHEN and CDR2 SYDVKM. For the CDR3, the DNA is TGTGCCAGCAGTTTATTCACGGGGGTCTCCTACGAGCAGTACTTC. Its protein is CASSLFTGVSYEQYF.

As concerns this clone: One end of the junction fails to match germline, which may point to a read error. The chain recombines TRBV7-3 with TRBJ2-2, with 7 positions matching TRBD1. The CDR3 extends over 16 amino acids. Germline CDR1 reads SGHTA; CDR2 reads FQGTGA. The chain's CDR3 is CASSVTGVWGTGELFF. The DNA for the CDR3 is TGTGCCAGCAGCGTAACAGGGGTTTGGGGAACCGGGGAGCTGTTTTTT.

The CDR3 coding sequence is TGTGCCTGGATAGGATCGGGCTCTGGAAACACCATATATTTT. Its protein is CAWIGSGSGNTIYF. The chain couples TRBV30 to TRBJ1-3; D gene unclear. Trimming took 4 bases from V and 0 from J, leaving 10 bases between them. CDR3 length: 14 residues. From germline, CDR1 is GTSNPN and CDR2 SVGIG (reference sequence).

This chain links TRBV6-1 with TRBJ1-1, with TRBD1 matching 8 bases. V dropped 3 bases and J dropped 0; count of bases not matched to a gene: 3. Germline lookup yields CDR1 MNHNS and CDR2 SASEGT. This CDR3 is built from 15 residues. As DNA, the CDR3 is TGTGCCAGCAGTGAGGGCAGGGGGCTGAACACTGAAGCTTTCTTT. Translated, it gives CASSEGRGLNTEAFF.

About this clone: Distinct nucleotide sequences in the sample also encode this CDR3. In DNA, the CDR3 is TGCGCCAGCAGCTGGACGGGGGGTGGCGAGCAGTACTTC. It specifies CASSWTGGGEQYF. V is TRBV5-1 and J is TRBJ2-7; 7 nucleotides align to TRBD2. Germline CDR1 reads SGHRS; CDR2 reads YFSETQ. The CDR3 sequence is 13 residues long. Trimming took 3 bases from V and 6 from J; bases not matched to a gene: 6.

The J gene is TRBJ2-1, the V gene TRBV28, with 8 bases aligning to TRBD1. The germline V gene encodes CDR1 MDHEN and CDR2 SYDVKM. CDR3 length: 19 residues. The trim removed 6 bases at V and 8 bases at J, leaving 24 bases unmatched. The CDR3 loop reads CASRTYRGKGVRSVDEQFF. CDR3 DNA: TGTGCCAGCAGGACATACAGGGGGAAAGGGGTTCGAAGTGTCGATGAGCAGTTCTTC.

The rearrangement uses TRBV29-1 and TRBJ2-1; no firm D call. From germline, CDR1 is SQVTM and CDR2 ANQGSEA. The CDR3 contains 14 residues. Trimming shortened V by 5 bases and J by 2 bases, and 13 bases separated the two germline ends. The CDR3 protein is CSVLWAMAYNEQFF. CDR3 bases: TGCAGCGTTTTGTGGGCGATGGCCTACAATGAGCAGTTCTTC.

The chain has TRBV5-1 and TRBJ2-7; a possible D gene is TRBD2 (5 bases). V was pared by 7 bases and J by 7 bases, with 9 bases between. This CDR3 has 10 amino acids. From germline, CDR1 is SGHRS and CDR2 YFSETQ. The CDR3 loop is CASGTGEQYF. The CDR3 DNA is TGCGCCAGCGGAACGGGGGAGCAGTACTTC.

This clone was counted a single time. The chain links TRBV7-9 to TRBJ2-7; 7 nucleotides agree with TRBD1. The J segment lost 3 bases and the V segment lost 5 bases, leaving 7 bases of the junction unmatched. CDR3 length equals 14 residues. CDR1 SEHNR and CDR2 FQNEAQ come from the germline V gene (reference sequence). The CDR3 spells CASSADRDYYEQYF. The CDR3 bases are TGTGCCAGCAGCGCAGACAGGGATTACTACGAGCAGTACTTC.

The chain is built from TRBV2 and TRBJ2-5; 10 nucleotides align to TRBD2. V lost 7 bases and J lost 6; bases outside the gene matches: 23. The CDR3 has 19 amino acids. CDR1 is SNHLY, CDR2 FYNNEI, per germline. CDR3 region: CASNRDRTGLAGARKTQYF. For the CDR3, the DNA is TGTGCCAGCAACCGAGACCGGACAGGGCTAGCGGGAGCTAGAAAGACCCAGTACTTC.

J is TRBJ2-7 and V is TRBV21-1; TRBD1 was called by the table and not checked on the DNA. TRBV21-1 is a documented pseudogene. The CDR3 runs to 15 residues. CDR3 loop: CASSARDRYRLEQYF. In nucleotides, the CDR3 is TGTGCCAGCAGCGCCCGGGACAGGTACCGTCTAGAGCAGTACTTC.

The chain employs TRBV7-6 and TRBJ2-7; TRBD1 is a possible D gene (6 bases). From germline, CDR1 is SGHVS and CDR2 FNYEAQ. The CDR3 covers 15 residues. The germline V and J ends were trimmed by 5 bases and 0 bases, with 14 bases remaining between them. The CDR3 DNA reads TGTGCCAGCAGCGCCGGGACACCCGCCTCCTACGAGCAGTACTTC. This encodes CASSAGTPASYEQYF.

CDR3 coding DNA: TGTGCCACCATGCTAGCAGATACGCAGTATTTT. The encoded protein is CATMLADTQYF. The chain is built from TRBV19 and TRBJ2-3; D unclear. Trimming removed 10 bases at V and 4 bases at J, with 9 bases between. Germline V gene lookup returns CDR1 LNHDA and CDR2 SQIVND (reference sequence). The CDR3 length is 11 residues.

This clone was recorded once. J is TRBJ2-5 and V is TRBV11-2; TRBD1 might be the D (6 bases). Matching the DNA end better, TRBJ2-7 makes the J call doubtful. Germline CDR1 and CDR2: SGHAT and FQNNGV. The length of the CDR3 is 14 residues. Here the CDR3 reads CASSSPTGSYEQYF. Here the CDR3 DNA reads TGTGCCAGCAGCTCCCCGACAGGCTCCTACGAGCAGTACTTC.